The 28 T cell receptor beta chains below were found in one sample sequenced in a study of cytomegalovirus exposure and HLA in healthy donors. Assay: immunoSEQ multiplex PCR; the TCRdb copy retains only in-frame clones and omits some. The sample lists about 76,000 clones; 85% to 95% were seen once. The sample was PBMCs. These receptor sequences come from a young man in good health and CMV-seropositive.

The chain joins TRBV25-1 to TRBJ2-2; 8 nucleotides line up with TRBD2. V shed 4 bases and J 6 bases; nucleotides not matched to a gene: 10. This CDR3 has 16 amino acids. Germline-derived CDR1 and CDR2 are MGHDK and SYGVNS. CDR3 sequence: CASSGLASGGAGELFF. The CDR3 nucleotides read TGTGCCAGCAGTGGACTAGCCTCGGGAGGGGCCGGGGAGCTGTTTTTT.

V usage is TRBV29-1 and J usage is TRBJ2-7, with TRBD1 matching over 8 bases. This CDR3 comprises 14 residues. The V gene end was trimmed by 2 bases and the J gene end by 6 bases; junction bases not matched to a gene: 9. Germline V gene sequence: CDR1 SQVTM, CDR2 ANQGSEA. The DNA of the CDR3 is TGCAGCGTTGAACAGGACAGGGCGATCGGCGAGCAGTACTTC. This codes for CSVEQDRAIGEQYF.

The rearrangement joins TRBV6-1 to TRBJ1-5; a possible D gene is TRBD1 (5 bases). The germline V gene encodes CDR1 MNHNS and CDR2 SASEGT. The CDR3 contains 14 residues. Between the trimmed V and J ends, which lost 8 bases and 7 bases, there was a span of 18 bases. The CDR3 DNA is TGTGCCAGCCTTCTTTCAGGGAGGATGCAGCCCCAGCATTTT. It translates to CASLLSGRMQPQHF.

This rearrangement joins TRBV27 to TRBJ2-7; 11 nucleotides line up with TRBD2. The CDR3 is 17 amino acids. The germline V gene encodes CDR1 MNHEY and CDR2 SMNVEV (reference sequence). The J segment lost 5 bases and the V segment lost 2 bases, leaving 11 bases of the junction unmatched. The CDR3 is CASSLGTSGPLADEQYF. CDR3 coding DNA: TGTGCCAGCAGTTTAGGGACTAGCGGCCCCTTGGCCGACGAGCAGTACTTC.

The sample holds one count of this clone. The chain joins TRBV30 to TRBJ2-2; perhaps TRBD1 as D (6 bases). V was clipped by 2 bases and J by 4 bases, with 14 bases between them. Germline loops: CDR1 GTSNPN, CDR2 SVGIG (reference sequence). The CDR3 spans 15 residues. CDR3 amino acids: CAWSYRDRVTGELFF. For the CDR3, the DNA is TGTGCCTGGAGTTACAGGGATCGGGTCACCGGGGAGCTGTTTTTT.

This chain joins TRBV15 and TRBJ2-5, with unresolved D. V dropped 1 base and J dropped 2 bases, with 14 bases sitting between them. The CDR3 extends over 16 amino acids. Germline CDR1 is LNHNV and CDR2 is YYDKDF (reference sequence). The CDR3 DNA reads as TGTGCCACCAGCAGAGGGGTTGCAGGTCCACAAGAGACCCAGTACTTC. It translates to CATSRGVAGPQETQYF.

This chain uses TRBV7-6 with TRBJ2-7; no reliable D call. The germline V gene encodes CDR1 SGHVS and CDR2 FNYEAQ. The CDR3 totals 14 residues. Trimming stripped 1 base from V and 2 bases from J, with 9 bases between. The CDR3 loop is CASSLGPTAYEQYF. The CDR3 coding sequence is TGTGCCAGCAGCTTAGGCCCCACAGCCTACGAGCAGTACTTC.

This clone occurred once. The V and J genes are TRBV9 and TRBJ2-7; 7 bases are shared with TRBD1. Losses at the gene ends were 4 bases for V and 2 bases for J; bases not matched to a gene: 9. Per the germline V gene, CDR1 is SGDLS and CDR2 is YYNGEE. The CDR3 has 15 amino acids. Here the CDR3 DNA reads TGTGCCAGCAGCCCAGGGGGAACAGGGGCCTACGAGCAGTACTTC. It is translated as CASSPGGTGAYEQYF. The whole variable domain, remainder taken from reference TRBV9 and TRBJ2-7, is DSGVTQTPKHLITATGQRVTLRCSPRSGDLSVYWYQQSLDQGLQFLIQYYNGEERAKGNILERFSAQQFPDLHSELNLSSLELGDSALYFCASSPGGTGAYEQYFGPGTRLTVT.

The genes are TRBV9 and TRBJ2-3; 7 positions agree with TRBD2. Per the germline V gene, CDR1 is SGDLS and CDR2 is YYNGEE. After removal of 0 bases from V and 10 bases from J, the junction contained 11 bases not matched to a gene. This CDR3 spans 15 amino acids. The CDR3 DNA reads TGTGCCAGCAGCGTAGCGGCGGGAGAGGGATATGCGCAGTATTTT. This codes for CASSVAAGEGYAQYF.

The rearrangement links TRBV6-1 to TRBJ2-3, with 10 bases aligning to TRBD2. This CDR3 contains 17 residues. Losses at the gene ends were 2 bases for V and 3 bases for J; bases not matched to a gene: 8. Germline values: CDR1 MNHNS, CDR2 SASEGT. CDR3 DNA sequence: TGTGCCAGCAGTGAAAGGTTCGGACTAGCGGATACAGATACGCAGTATTTT. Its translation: CASSERFGLADTDTQYF.

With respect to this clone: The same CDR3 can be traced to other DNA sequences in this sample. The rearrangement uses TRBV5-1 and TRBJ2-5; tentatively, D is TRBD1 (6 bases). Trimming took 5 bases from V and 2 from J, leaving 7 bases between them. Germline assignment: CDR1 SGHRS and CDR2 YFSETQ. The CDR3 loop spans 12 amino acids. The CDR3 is CASRTGQETQYF. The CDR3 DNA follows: TGCGCCAGCAGGACAGGACAAGAGACCCAGTACTTC.

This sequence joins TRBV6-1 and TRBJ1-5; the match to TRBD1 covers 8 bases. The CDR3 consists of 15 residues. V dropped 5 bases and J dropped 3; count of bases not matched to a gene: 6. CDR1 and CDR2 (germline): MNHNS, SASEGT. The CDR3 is CASSPEGQDNQPQHF. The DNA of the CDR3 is TGTGCCAGCAGTCCTGAGGGACAGGACAATCAGCCCCAGCATTTT.

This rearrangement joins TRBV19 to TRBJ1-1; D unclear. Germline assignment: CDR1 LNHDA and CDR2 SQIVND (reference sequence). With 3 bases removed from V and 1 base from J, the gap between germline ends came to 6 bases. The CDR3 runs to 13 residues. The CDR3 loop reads CASSINWNTEAFF. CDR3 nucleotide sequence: TGTGCCAGTAGTATTAATTGGAACACTGAAGCTTTCTTT.

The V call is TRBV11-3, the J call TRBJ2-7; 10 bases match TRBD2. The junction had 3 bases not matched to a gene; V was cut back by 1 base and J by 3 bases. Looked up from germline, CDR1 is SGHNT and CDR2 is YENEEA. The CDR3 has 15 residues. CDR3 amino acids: CASSLVLAGSYEQYF. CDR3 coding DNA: TGTGCCAGCAGCTTAGTACTAGCGGGAAGCTACGAGCAGTACTTC.

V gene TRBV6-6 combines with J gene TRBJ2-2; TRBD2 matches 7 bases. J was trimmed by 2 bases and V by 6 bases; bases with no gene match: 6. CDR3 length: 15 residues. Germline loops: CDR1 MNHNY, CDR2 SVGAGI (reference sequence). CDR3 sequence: CASSSSGVNTGELFF. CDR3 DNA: TGTGCCAGCAGCTCTAGCGGAGTTAACACCGGGGAGCTGTTTTTT.

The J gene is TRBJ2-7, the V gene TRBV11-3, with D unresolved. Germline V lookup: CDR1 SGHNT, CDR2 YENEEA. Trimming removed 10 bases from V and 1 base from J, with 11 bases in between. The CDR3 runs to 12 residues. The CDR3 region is CATPRRSYEQYF. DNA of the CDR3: TGTGCCACCCCGAGAAGATCCTACGAGCAGTACTTC. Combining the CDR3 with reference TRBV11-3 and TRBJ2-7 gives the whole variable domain EAGVVQSPRYKIIEKKQPVAFWCNPISGHNTLYWYLQNLGQGPELLIRYENEEAVDDSQLPKDRFSAERLKGVDSTLKIQPAELGDSAVYLCATPRRSYEQYFGPGTRLTVT.

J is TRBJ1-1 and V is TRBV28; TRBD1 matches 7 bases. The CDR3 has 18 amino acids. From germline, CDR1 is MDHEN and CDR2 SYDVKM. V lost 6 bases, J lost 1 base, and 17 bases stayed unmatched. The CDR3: CASRDGRGGLSWNTEAFF. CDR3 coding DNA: TGTGCCAGCAGGGACGGACGAGGGGGCCTCTCCTGGAACACTGAAGCTTTCTTT.

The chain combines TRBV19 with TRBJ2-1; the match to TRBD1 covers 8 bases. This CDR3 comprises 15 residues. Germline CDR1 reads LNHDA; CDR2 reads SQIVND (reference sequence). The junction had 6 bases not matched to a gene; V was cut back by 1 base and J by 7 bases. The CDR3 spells CASSIGQGALNEQFF. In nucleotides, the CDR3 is TGTGCCAGTAGTATAGGGCAGGGGGCTTTGAATGAGCAGTTCTTC. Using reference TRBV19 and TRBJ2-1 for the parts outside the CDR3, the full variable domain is DGGITQSPKYLFRKEGQNVTLSCEQNLNHDAMYWYRQDPGQGLRLIYYSQIVNDFQKGDIAEGYSVSREKKESFPLTVTSAQKNPTAFYLCASSIGQGALNEQFFGPGTRLTVL.

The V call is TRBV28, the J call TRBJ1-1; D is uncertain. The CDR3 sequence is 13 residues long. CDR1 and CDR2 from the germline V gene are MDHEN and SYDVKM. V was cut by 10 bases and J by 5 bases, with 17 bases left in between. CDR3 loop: CATRRDVGTEAFF. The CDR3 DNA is TGTGCCACCAGGAGGGATGTTGGGACTGAAGCTTTCTTT.

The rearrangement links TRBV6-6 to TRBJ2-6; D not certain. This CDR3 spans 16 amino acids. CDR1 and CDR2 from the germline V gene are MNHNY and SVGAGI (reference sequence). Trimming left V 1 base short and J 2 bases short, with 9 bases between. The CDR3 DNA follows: TGTGCCAGCAGTTACTTACCAATAGCTGGGGCCAACGTCCTGACTTTC. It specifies CASSYLPIAGANVLTF.

The CDR3 bases are TGTGCCAGCAGCTTGCGGGACTCCTACGAGCAGTACTTC. It encodes CASSLRDSYEQYF. The chain links TRBV5-6 to TRBJ2-7, with D possibly TRBD2 on 5 matching bases. Germline lookup yields CDR1 SGHDT and CDR2 YYEEEE. The V end lost 1 base, the J end lost 0 bases, and 5 bases lay between the germline ends. The CDR3 runs to 13 residues.

The CDR3, as DNA: TGCGCCAGCAGCTCAACAGGGTCTGGAAACACCATATATTTT. Translated: CASSSTGSGNTIYF. The chain joins TRBV5-1 to TRBJ1-3, with D possibly matching TRBD1 (6 bases). The germline V gene has CDR1 SGHRS and CDR2 YFSETQ. Trimming stripped 3 bases from V and 1 base from J, with 8 bases between. CDR3 size: 14 residues. The entire variable domain, with the rest obtained from reference TRBV5-1 and TRBJ1-3, is as follows: KAGVTQTPRYLIKTRGQQVTLSCSPISGHRSVSWYQQTPGQGLQFLFEYFSETQRNKGNFPGRFSGRQFSNSRSEMNVSTLELGDSALYLCASSSTGSGNTIYFGEGSWLTVV.

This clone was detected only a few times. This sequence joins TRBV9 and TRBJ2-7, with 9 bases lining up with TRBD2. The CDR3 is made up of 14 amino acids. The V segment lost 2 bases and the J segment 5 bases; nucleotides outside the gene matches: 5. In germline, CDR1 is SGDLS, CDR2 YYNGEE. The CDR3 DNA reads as TGTGCCAGCAGCGTCGGCGGGAGGGTCGACGAGCAGTACTTC. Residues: CASSVGGRVDEQYF. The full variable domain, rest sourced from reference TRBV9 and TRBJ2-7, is DSGVTQTPKHLITATGQRVTLRCSPRSGDLSVYWYQQSLDQGLQFLIQYYNGEERAKGNILERFSAQQFPDLHSELNLSSLELGDSALYFCASSVGGRVDEQYFGPGTRLTVT.

In DNA form, the CDR3 reads TGCGCCAGCAGCCTGAGTACACAGGGGACGGGCGACAATGAGCAGTTCTTC. Translated, it gives CASSLSTQGTGDNEQFF. The chain combines TRBV5-1 with TRBJ2-1; 7 positions agree with TRBD1. V lost 4 bases, J lost 5 bases, and 15 bases stayed unmatched. The CDR3 loop spans 17 amino acids. CDR1 SGHRS and CDR2 YFSETQ come from the germline V gene.

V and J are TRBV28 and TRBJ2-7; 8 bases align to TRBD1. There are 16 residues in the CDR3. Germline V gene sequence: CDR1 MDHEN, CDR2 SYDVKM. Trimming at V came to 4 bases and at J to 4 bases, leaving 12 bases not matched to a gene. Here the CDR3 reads CASSSVRGRWLYEQYF. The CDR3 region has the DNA TGTGCCAGCAGTTCGGTCAGGGGGCGCTGGTTGTACGAGCAGTACTTC.

CDR3 sequence (DNA): TGCGCCAGCAGCTCAAGCGCTAGCGGGAGGTCGGATGAGCAGTTCTTC. It specifies CASSSSASGRSDEQFF. This chain uses TRBV5-1 with TRBJ2-1; TRBD2 matches 11 bases. Losses at the gene ends were 3 bases for V and 8 bases for J; bases not matched to a gene: 10. Germline V gene sequence: CDR1 SGHRS, CDR2 YFSETQ. The CDR3 extends over 16 amino acids.

For the CDR3, the DNA is TGTGCCTGGAGTACTAGCCTCAGCACAGATACGCAGTATTTT. Its translation is CAWSTSLSTDTQYF. The chain recombines TRBV30 with TRBJ2-3; tentative D call: TRBD2 (6 bases). This CDR3 comprises 14 residues. Germline V CDR1 and CDR2: GTSNPN, SVGIG (reference sequence). Trimming stripped 2 bases from V and 0 bases from J, with 9 bases between.

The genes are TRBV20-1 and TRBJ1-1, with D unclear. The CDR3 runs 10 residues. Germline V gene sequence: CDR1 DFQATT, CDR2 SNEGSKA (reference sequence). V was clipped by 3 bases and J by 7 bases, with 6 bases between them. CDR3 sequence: CSARLNEAFF. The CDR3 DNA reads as TGCAGTGCTAGGTTAAATGAAGCTTTCTTT.